This T cell receptor (beta chain) was captured by sequencing in a study of CD4 and CD8 cells across lung adenocarcinoma regions. Trimming took 3 bases from V and 1 from J; bases not matched to a gene: 8. This CDR3 is 16 amino acids long. The germline V gene encodes CDR1 GTSNPN and CDR2 SVGIG (reference sequence). MiXCR, run by TCRdb on the PCR reads, gives a single entry per CDR3 protein. The table lists about 4,600 distinct CDR3 sequences, roughly 45% of them singletons. This TCR was sampled from a female donor with lung adenocarcinoma. The CD4 and CD8 labels of this study may be unreliable. The gene calls are TRBV30 and TRBJ2-2; TRBD2 agrees at 7 bases. What was sequenced was CD4+ T cells from the margin of a lung tumor. DNA for the CDR3: TGTGCCTGGAGCCCCGGGAGGTGGGGGAACACCGGGGAGCTGTTTTTT. This translates into CAWSPGRWGNTGELFF.